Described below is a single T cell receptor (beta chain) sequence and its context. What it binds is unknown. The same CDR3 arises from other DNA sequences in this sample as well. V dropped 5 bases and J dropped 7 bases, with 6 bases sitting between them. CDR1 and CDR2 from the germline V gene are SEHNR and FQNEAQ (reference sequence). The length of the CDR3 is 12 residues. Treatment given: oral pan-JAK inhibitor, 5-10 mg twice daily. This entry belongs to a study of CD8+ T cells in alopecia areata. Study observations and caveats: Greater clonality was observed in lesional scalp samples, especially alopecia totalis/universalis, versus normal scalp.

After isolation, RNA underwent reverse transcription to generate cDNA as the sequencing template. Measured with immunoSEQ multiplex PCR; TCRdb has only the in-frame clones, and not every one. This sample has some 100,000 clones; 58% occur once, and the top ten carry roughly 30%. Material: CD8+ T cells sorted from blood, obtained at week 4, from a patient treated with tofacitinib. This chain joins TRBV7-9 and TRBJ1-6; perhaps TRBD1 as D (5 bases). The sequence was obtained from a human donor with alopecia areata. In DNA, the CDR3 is TGTGCCAGCAGCCCAGGGAATTCACCCCTCCACTTT. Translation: CASSPGNSPLHF.